This TCR beta chain was documented in a study of T cell repertoires in cytomegalovirus infection. In the study overall: The authors relied on CMV epitopes, both recently identified HLA-C-restricted and well-studied HLA-B-restricted.

This clonotype was picked up a small number of times. Its specificity is unknown. J lost 5 bases, V lost 4 bases, and 12 bases had no gene match. CDR3 size: 16 residues. Germline V gene lookup returns CDR1 SGHDT and CDR2 YYEEEE. TCRdb re-derived calls from the reads in MiXCR, one entry per CDR3 protein. The table includes some 480,000 distinct CDR3 sequences, around 35% detected once. Study outcomes and limitations: The ex vivo response showed dominance by HLA-C-restricted CMV-specific TCR beta clonotypes.

The TCR was taken from a human donor in good health (CMV status not recorded). Some clones in this sample may be carry-over from other donors' samples. Specimen: cultured PBMCs, collected from culture after CMV antigen stimulation. This chain joins TRBV5-6 and TRBJ2-5, with TRBD1 identical over 9 bases. The CDR3 nucleotides are TGTGCCAGCAGCCCGAATCCCGGGACAGGGAAGGAGACCCAGTACTTC. Translating it yields CASSPNPGTGKETQYF.